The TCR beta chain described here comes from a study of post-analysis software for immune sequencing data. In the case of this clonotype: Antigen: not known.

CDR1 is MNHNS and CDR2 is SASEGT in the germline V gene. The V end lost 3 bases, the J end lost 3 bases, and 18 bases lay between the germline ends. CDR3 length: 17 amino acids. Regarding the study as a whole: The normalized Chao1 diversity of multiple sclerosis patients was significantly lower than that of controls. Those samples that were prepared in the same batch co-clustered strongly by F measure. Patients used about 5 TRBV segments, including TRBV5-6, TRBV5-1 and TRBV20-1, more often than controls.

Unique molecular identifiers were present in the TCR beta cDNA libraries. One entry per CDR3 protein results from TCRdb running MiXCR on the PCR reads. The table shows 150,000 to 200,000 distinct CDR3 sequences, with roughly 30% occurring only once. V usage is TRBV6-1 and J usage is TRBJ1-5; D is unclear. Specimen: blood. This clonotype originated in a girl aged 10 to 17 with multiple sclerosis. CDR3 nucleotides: TGTGCCAGCAGTGATCTATTCGAAGGGCAGTTCAATCAGCCCCAGCATTTT. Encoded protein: CASSDLFEGQFNQPQHF.